This TCR beta chain was obtained from a study of blood T cell repertoires in COVID-19. V lost 5 bases, J lost 7 bases, and 17 bases lay in between. This CDR3 spans 14 amino acids. Germline CDR1 reads MNHEY; CDR2 reads SVGAGI. The study recruited people aged 18 to 89 years across under 25 US areas. Generated by immunoSEQ multiplex PCR, the TCRdb table keeps only in-frame clones and is missing some. There are roughly 220,000 clones in the sample; about 91% occur only once, and roughly 14% lies in the top ten. V and J are TRBV6-5 and TRBJ1-1; D may be TRBD1 (6 bases). Source material: PBMCs or T cells enriched from blood (not recorded which). This TCR came from a woman between 50 and 59 years old with acute COVID-19. CDR3 coding DNA: TGTGCCAGCAGTCATGGGGGTTGGACAGATGAAGCTTTCTTT. This sequence encodes CASSHGGWTDEAFF.